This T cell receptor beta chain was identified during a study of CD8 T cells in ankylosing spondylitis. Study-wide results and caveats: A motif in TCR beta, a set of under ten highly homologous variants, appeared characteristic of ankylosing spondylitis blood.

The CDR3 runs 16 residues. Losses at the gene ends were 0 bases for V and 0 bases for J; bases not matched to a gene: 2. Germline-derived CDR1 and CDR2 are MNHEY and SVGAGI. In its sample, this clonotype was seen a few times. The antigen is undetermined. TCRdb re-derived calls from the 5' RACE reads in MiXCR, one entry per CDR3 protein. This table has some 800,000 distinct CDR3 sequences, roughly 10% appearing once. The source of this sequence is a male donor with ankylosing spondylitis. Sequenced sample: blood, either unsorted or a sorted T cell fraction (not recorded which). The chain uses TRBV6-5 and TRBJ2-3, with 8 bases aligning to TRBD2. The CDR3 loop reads CASSYSLADSTDTQYF. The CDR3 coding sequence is TGTGCCAGCAGTTACTCACTAGCGGACAGCACAGATACGCAGTATTTT.